Below are 26 T cell receptor beta chains sequenced from a single sample in a study of blood T cells in healthy people across ages. Through a sample-barcoded 5' primer and a J-beta primer mix, a second PCR was run for 7 to 11 cycles. TCRdb independently ran MiXCR on the 5' RACE reads; one entry per CDR3 protein. The sample includes hundreds of thousands of distinct CDR3 sequences, 20% to 25% seen only once; the top ten take approximately 20%. The sample comprised blood. All receptors derive from an older man in good health.

This rearrangement joins TRBV19 to TRBJ1-4; no clear D gene. Germline lookup yields CDR1 LNHDA and CDR2 SQIVND (reference sequence). V dropped 5 bases and J dropped 5 bases, with 15 bases sitting between them. The CDR3 has 15 residues. Here the CDR3 DNA reads TGTGCCAGTAGTCTCCCCCGGCTGGGGAATGAAAAACTGTTTTTT. Translating it yields CASSLPRLGNEKLFF.

This clonotype was seen a handful of times. The V and J genes are TRBV3-1 and TRBJ2-1; TRBD1 matches 7 bases. Judging by the DNA end, TRBJ2-5 fits better; the J call may be wrong. The germline V gene has CDR1 LGHDT and CDR2 YNNKEL (reference sequence). The CDR3 extends over 15 amino acids. CDR3 sequence (DNA): TGTGCCAGCAGCCATATCACAGGGGTCGTGGAGACCCAGTACTTC. Encoded protein: CASSHITGVVETQYF.

This clonotype was picked up many times. This chain connects TRBV5-1 to TRBJ2-3, with 10 bases aligning to TRBD2. The V segment lost 0 bases and the J segment 6 bases; nucleotides outside the gene matches: 4. CDR3 length: 15 amino acids. The V gene's germline CDR1 is SGHRS and CDR2 YFSETQ. The DNA for the CDR3 is TGCGCCAGCAGCTTGGTACTAGCGGGGTTGGATACGCAGTATTTT. Translation gives CASSLVLAGLDTQYF. The complete variable domain, with remaining parts taken from reference TRBV5-1 and TRBJ2-3, reads KAGVTQTPRYLIKTRGQQVTLSCSPISGHRSVSWYQQTPGQGLQFLFEYFSETQRNKGNFPGRFSGRQFSNSRSEMNVSTLELGDSALYLCASSLVLAGLDTQYFGPGTRLTVL.

The chain carries TRBV29-1 and TRBJ2-7; D gene ambiguous. V was clipped by 3 bases and J by 2 bases, with 8 bases between them. CDR1 SQVTM and CDR2 ANQGSEA come from the germline V gene. This CDR3 is 12 amino acids long. The CDR3 protein is CSVENGAYEQYF. The CDR3 nucleotides read TGCAGCGTTGAGAACGGCGCCTACGAGCAGTACTTC.

This clonotype came up a few times. This chain connects TRBV5-1 to TRBJ2-3; 10 bases match TRBD2. From germline, CDR1 is SGHRS and CDR2 YFSETQ. The CDR3 is 16 residues long. Losses at the gene ends were 1 base for V and 1 base for J; bases not matched to a gene: 3. The CDR3 region is CASSLRTSGGTDTQYF. CDR3 sequence (DNA): TGCGCCAGCAGCTTGAGGACTAGCGGTGGCACAGATACGCAGTATTTT.

This clonotype was detected many times. The V call is TRBV4-1, the J call TRBJ2-1; D gene uncertain. Trimming cost V 5 bases and J 4 bases, with 6 bases left between them. The CDR3 length is 12 residues. Germline V gene data show CDR1 as MGHRA and CDR2 as YSYEKL. For the CDR3, the DNA is TGCGCCAGCAGCGCCGGATACAATGAGCAGTTCTTC. As protein: CASSAGYNEQFF.

There are a few counts of this clonotype. This chain links TRBV5-1 with TRBJ1-4; TRBD1 might be the D (5 bases). Per the germline V gene, CDR1 is SGHRS and CDR2 is YFSETQ. Trimming took off 3 bases at V and 8 bases at J, with 14 bases between the two ends. There are 14 residues in the CDR3. The CDR3: CASSWQGSYEKLFF. The CDR3 DNA is TGCGCCAGCAGCTGGCAGGGTTCCTACGAAAAACTGTTTTTT. The full variable domain, rest sourced from reference TRBV5-1 and TRBJ1-4, is KAGVTQTPRYLIKTRGQQVTLSCSPISGHRSVSWYQQTPGQGLQFLFEYFSETQRNKGNFPGRFSGRQFSNSRSEMNVSTLELGDSALYLCASSWQGSYEKLFFGSGTQLSVL.

There are a few counts of this clonotype. The genes are TRBV2 and TRBJ1-5, with unresolved D. The germline CDR1 and CDR2 sequences are SNHLY and FYNNEI. Deletions cut 4 bases from V and 4 bases from J, with 14 bases between. This CDR3 has 15 amino acids. The CDR3 bases are TGTGCCAGCAGTGGTTTTCAGGTGTGGAATCAGCCCCAGCATTTT. Residues: CASSGFQVWNQPQHF.

J is TRBJ1-6 and V is TRBV10-3; tentative D call: TRBD1 (5 bases). This CDR3 region has 16 residues. The V gene lost 6 bases and the J gene lost 5 bases, with 17 bases spanning the gap. From germline, CDR1 is ENHRY and CDR2 SYGVKD. CDR3 sequence (DNA): TGTGCCATCAGCTTTGGGGCTTCTCAAGATAATTCACCCCTCCACTTT. It encodes CAISFGASQDNSPLHF.

This rearrangement joins TRBV20-1 to TRBJ1-4, with no clear D. V was pared by 6 bases and J by 8 bases, with 13 bases between. From germline, CDR1 is DFQATT and CDR2 SNEGSKA (reference sequence). The CDR3 runs to 12 residues. The chain's CDR3 is CSALRPTEKLFF. CDR3 in DNA: TGCAGTGCCCTAAGACCGACGGAAAAACTGTTTTTT.

This chain connects TRBV2 to TRBJ1-6, with 8 bases identical to TRBD1. Trimming at V came to 6 bases and at J to 7 bases, leaving 5 bases not matched to a gene. CDR1 is SNHLY and CDR2 is FYNNEI in the germline V gene. The CDR3 consists of 14 residues. DNA for the CDR3: TGTGCCAGCAGGAGACAGGGGCAGAATTCACCCCTCCACTTT. Protein: CASRRQGQNSPLHF.

This clonotype came up a few times. The chain links TRBV7-2 to TRBJ2-1; D perhaps matches TRBD1 (7 bases). The CDR3 has 15 residues. Germline-derived CDR1 and CDR2 are SGHTA and FQGNSA. V was cut by 2 bases and J by 4 bases, with 12 bases left in between. As DNA, the CDR3 is TGTGCCAGCAGCTTAACCAGGGGGGCGTACAATGAGCAGTTCTTC. Encoded protein: CASSLTRGAYNEQFF.

This chain links TRBV18 with TRBJ1-1; D gene ambiguous. CDR3 length equals 15 residues. Between the trimmed V and J ends, which lost 3 bases and 7 bases, there was a span of 18 bases. Germline loops: CDR1 KGHSH, CDR2 LQKENI. The CDR3 sequence is CASSPATDYQVEAFF. The DNA of the CDR3 is TGTGCCAGCTCACCCGCGACGGACTACCAAGTTGAAGCTTTCTTT.

This clonotype was seen a handful of times. The chain combines TRBV7-2 with TRBJ2-7; D remains unclear. Germline CDR1 and CDR2: SGHTA and FQGNSA. The CDR3 consists of 13 residues. Trimming took 1 base from V and 3 from J, leaving 7 bases between them. CDR3 bases: TGTGCCAGCAGCTTAGACCAGAACTACGAGCAGTACTTC. This encodes CASSLDQNYEQYF. Full variable domain (rest looked up from reference TRBV7-2 and TRBJ2-7): GAGVSQSPSNKVTEKGKDVELRCDPISGHTALYWYRQSLGQGLEFLIYFQGNSAPDKSGLPSDRFSAERTGGSVSTLTIQRTQQEDSAVYLCASSLDQNYEQYFGPGTRLTVT.

The chain couples TRBV2 to TRBJ2-1; D is uncertain. Germline-derived CDR1 and CDR2 are SNHLY and FYNNEI. The CDR3 sequence is 14 residues long. V lost 10 bases, J lost 3 bases, and 16 bases lay in between. The CDR3 loop is CAITPRWSYNEQFF. The CDR3 DNA follows: TGTGCCATCACCCCCAGGTGGAGCTACAATGAGCAGTTCTTC. The entire variable domain, with the rest obtained from reference TRBV2 and TRBJ2-1, is as follows: EPEVTQTPSHQVTQMGQEVILRCVPISNHLYFYWYRQILGQKVEFLVSFYNNEISEKSEIFDDQFSVERPDGSNFTLKIRSTKLEDSAMYFCAITPRWSYNEQFFGPGTRLTVL.

The chain has TRBV20-1 and TRBJ2-5; tentative D call: TRBD1 (11 bases). The germline V gene encodes CDR1 DFQATT and CDR2 SNEGSKA (reference sequence). Trimming pared 5 bases from V and 7 bases from J, leaving 20 bases between. CDR3 length equals 14 residues. The CDR3 bases are TGCAGTGCTTTCACTAGCGGGACAGGGGGGACCCAGTACTTC. Its translation: CSAFTSGTGGTQYF.

The chain has TRBV12-3 or TRBV12-4 and TRBJ2-5, with D perhaps TRBD1 or TRBD2 (5 bases each). The CDR3 runs 14 residues. The ends were cut back, 6 bases at V and 4 bases at J, with 15 bases in the middle. CDR3 residues: CASRMGTGGETQYF. CDR3 coding DNA: TGTGCCAGCAGAATGGGTACAGGAGGAGAGACCCAGTACTTC.

The V and J genes are TRBV12-3 or TRBV12-4 and TRBJ1-2; weak D call: TRBD1 (5 bases). The CDR3 runs to 13 residues. V lost 7 bases to trimming and J lost 3 bases, with 12 bases between them. The CDR3: CASKGPDDYGYTF. DNA for the CDR3: TGTGCCAGCAAGGGACCAGACGACTATGGCTACACCTTC.

This chain joins TRBV12-3 or TRBV12-4 and TRBJ2-1; TRBD1 agrees at 8 bases. V shed 6 bases, J shed 2 bases, and the junction held 3 bases outside the gene matches. The CDR3 length is 14 residues. CDR3 amino acids: CASRDRDPYNEQFF. The CDR3 nucleotides read TGTGCCAGCAGGGACAGGGACCCCTACAATGAGCAGTTCTTC.

This sequence joins TRBV12-3 or TRBV12-4 and TRBJ1-2; D is unresolved. The CDR3 sequence is 14 residues long. V was pared by 1 base and J by 5 bases, with 11 bases between. CDR3 bases: TGTGCCAGCAGTTTAGGGACTTCTGGGTATGGCTACACCTTC. It is translated as CASSLGTSGYGYTF.

This clonotype appeared a few times. The chain joins TRBV12-3 or TRBV12-4 to TRBJ2-5, with 7 bases aligning to TRBD2. The CDR3 has 14 amino acids. The V segment lost 2 bases and the J segment 14 bases; nucleotides outside the gene matches: 14. The CDR3 is CASSLQAAGRTPYF. For the CDR3, the DNA is TGTGCCAGCAGTTTACAAGCCGCCGGGAGGACCCCCTACTTC.

This chain joins TRBV7-3 and TRBJ2-3, with D perhaps TRBD2 (6 bases). Germline values: CDR1 SGHTA, CDR2 FQGTGA. The CDR3 is made up of 19 amino acids. Trimming pared 3 bases from V and 6 bases from J, leaving 28 bases between. This CDR3 is CASSFKLSGGSSDGDTQYF. The CDR3 DNA follows: TGTGCCAGCAGCTTTAAGTTGTCAGGAGGGAGTTCGGATGGGGATACGCAGTATTTT.

This chain uses TRBV7-2 with TRBJ1-6, with 7 nucleotides matching TRBD1. The CDR3 is 14 amino acids. V shed 6 bases and J 6 bases; nucleotides not matched to a gene: 5. The germline gives CDR1 SGHTA, CDR2 FQGNSA. The CDR3 loop is CASSNGTVNSPLHF. The CDR3 DNA follows: TGTGCCAGCAGTAACGGGACAGTTAATTCACCCCTCCACTTT.

This clonotype has just a few counts. The gene calls are TRBV5-1 and TRBJ2-1, with TRBD2 matching 12 bases. The CDR3 contains 14 residues. J lost 8 bases, V lost 5 bases, and 5 bases had no gene match. Germline CDR1 and CDR2: SGHRS and YFSETQ. Here the CDR3 reads CASRPSGGAYEQFF. In DNA, the CDR3 is TGCGCCAGCAGACCTAGCGGGGGGGCCTATGAGCAGTTCTTC.

J is TRBJ1-1 and V is TRBV18; the D gene is possibly TRBD1 (5 bases). Trimming pared 6 bases from V and 2 bases from J, leaving 13 bases between. Germline CDR1 is KGHSH and CDR2 is LQKENI. The CDR3 has 14 amino acids. The CDR3 here is CASSARGRNTEAFF. CDR3 bases: TGTGCCAGCTCCGCACGGGGCAGAAACACTGAAGCTTTCTTT.

The chain employs TRBV14 and TRBJ2-1; D gene unclear. This CDR3 has 15 residues. Trimming removed 0 bases from V and 3 bases from J, with 9 bases in between. Germline V lookup: CDR1 SGHDN, CDR2 FVKESK. The chain's CDR3 is CASSQELGFYNEQFF. The CDR3 nucleotides are TGTGCCAGCAGCCAAGAGCTTGGATTCTACAATGAGCAGTTCTTC.